Reported below is one T cell receptor beta chain. Its antigen is unknown. This entry belongs to a study of T cell responses to AZD1222 COVID-19 vaccine. Profiled with immunoSEQ multiplex PCR; TCRdb holds only in-frame clones, not every one. The sample lists tens of thousands of clones; roughly 85% were seen once. The CDR3 sequence is 18 residues long. Germline assignment: CDR1 SGHDT and CDR2 YYEEEE. V dropped 4 bases and J dropped 0 bases, with 17 bases sitting between them. Study conclusions and caveats: Spike-specific TCR depth and breadth grew after two AZD1222 doses. The peak T cell response came first, and repertoires were sampled only after it. It should be noted that donors were predominantly white British and more often female, and clonal diversity was possibly underestimated.

This sample comprised peripheral blood, obtained 28 days after the second AZD1222 dose. The chain has TRBV5-6 and TRBJ1-6, with D unresolved. This TCR was recovered from an adult who received the AZD1222 COVID-19 vaccine. As DNA, the CDR3 is TGTGCCAGCAGCGTAACCCTGGACTGGAGCTCCTATAATTCACCCCTCCACTTT. The encoded protein is CASSVTLDWSSYNSPLHF.